The T cell receptor (beta chain) under discussion was sequenced for a study of identical twins. In germline, CDR1 is SNHLY, CDR2 FYNNEI. V was cut by 4 bases and J by 4 bases, with 6 bases left in between. The CDR3 covers 12 residues. The authors used template switching to add a universal primer site and gave cDNA unique molecular identifiers. In TCRdb, the 5' RACE reads were re-called with MiXCR into one record per CDR3 protein. The sample contains 400,000 to 550,000 distinct CDR3 sequences, over 11% of which appear only once. The same sample was also used in a study of yellow fever vaccine responses in identical twins.

The source of this sequence is a woman aged 18 to 35 in good health. The rearrangement links TRBV2 to TRBJ2-3; unclear D gene. Sequenced sample: CD4+ T cells sorted from blood. The CDR3 loop is CASSGSADTQYF. CDR3 nucleotide sequence: TGTGCCAGCAGTGGATCAGCAGATACGCAGTATTTT.